This note documents a single T cell receptor (beta chain) sequence. The entry originates in a study of blood T cell repertoires in COVID-19. Study information: Samples taken during acute and convalescent COVID-19 were collected in the United States, Italy and Spain. T cells, B-cell-depleted T cells, or PBMCs provided the cDNA or gDNA that served as material.

In the source study's methods: Reference gene primer amplification yielded estimated nucleated cell counts. This table comes from immunoSEQ multiplex PCR, and its TCRdb copy is limited to in-frame clones, with some not included. V, J and clone size were drawn from that table, and D and trimming were deduced from the DNA. The profile shows about 380,000 clones, 75% to 90% of them singletons. The J segment lost 5 bases and the V segment lost 6 bases, leaving 7 bases of the junction unmatched. Germline-derived CDR1 and CDR2 are MNHNY and SVGAGI (reference sequence). The CDR3 runs 14 residues. The chain links TRBV6-6 to TRBJ2-7; 10 nucleotides agree with TRBD2. This clonotype was sampled from a woman between 18 and 29 years old with acute or convalescent COVID-19. The sample taken for sequencing was peripheral blood. The CDR3 is CASRSSGSNDEQYF. CDR3 coding DNA: TGTGCCAGCAGGTCTAGCGGGAGTAACGACGAGCAGTACTTC.